A selection of T cell receptor beta chains follows, all from one sample in a study of response to subunit inactivated influenza vaccine. TCRdb reprocessed the RT-PCR reads with MiXCR, giving one entry per CDR3 protein. This sample has about 540,000 distinct CDR3 sequences, with approximately 20% found just once. This same sample was also taken into another study, of T cells expressing NK-cell markers.

Sequenced here: CD4+ T cells sorted from PBMCs, sampled roughly 12 days after vaccination. All receptors come from a man over 45 who received an inactivated influenza vaccine. Each CDR3 is given with its conserved first and last residue. Each record gives: clone size, D gene, V gene, J gene, CDR3 protein, CDR3 DNA. A D gene is named only where the DNA matches it firmly. Rows may omit the clone size; those that give it use once, few, many or a size class.

size: many; D: TRBD1; V: TRBV12-3/TRBV12-4; J: TRBJ2-1; CDR3: CASSTGQGPHNEQFF; DNA: TGTGCCAGCAGCACAGGACAGGGTCCCCACAATGAGCAGTTCTTC
size: NA; D: NA; V: TRBV6-1; J: TRBJ1-5; CDR3: CASMYVGGRQPQHF; DNA: TGTGCCAGCATGTACGTCGGGGGGCGTCAGCCCCAGCATTTT
size: NA; D: TRBD2; V: TRBV20-1; J: TRBJ2-7; CDR3: CSALSGSNKEQYF; DNA: TGCAGTGCTCTAAGCGGGAGCAATAAAGAGCAGTACTTC
size: few; D: NA; V: TRBV6-2/TRBV6-3; J: TRBJ2-3; CDR3: CASSYWDLQMGGTDTQYF; DNA: TGTGCCAGCAGTTACTGGGACTTGCAGATGGGGGGCACAGATACGCAGTATTTT
size: NA; D: NA; V: TRBV18; J: TRBJ2-7; CDR3: CASKGTGSGEQYF; DNA: TGTGCCAGCAAAGGCACAGGTTCGGGCGAGCAGTACTTC
size: NA; D: NA; V: TRBV7-9; J: TRBJ1-5; CDR3: CASSLDGDSNQPQHF; DNA: TGTGCCAGCAGCCTGGACGGAGATAGCAATCAGCCCCAGCATTTT
size: many; D: NA; V: TRBV15; J: TRBJ1-4; CDR3: CATSREGGTEKLFF; DNA: TGTGCCACCAGCAGAGAGGGGGGGACTGAAAAACTGTTTTTT
size: NA; D: NA; V: TRBV5-1; J: TRBJ2-1; CDR3: CASSRVAGNYNEQFF; DNA: TGCGCCAGCAGTAGGGTCGCGGGGAACTACAATGAGCAGTTCTTC
size: NA; D: TRBD1; V: TRBV10-3; J: TRBJ2-5; CDR3: CAIGTDQETQYF; DNA: TGTGCCATAGGGACAGACCAAGAGACCCAGTACTTC
size: few; D: TRBD1; V: TRBV6-2/TRBV6-3; J: TRBJ1-6; CDR3: CASGTGANYNSPLHF; DNA: TGTGCCAGCGGGACAGGGGCCAACTATAATTCACCCCTCCACTTT
size: few; D: NA; V: TRBV3-1; J: TRBJ1-1; CDR3: CASSRPGRMNTEAFF; DNA: TGTGCCAGCAGCCGGCCGGGACGGATGAACACTGAAGCTTTCTTT
size: few; D: NA; V: TRBV5-1; J: TRBJ2-7; CDR3: CASRPDGYGEQYF; DNA: TGCGCCAGCCGGCCGGACGGCTATGGCGAGCAGTACTTC
size: NA; D: NA; V: TRBV24-1; J: TRBJ1-1; CDR3: CATRPRGVSEAFF; DNA: TGTGCCACCAGACCCAGGGGAGTATCTGAAGCTTTCTTT
size: few; D: TRBD1; V: TRBV20-1; J: TRBJ2-7; CDR3: CSAPLRTGRNEQYF; DNA: TGCAGTGCTCCTCTGCGGACAGGGAGGAACGAGCAGTACTTC
size: few; D: NA; V: TRBV9; J: TRBJ1-1; CDR3: CASSVAVRATEAFF; DNA: TGTGCCAGCAGCGTAGCGGTGAGGGCCACTGAAGCTTTCTTT
size: few; D: NA; V: TRBV5-1; J: TRBJ2-6; CDR3: CASSLDRPGANVLTF; DNA: TGCGCCAGCAGCTTGGATCGGCCCGGGGCCAACGTCCTGACTTTC
size: few; D: NA; V: TRBV20-1; J: TRBJ2-1; CDR3: CSASVRGGLGNEQFF; DNA: TGCAGTGCTAGTGTACGGGGTGGGCTGGGCAATGAGCAGTTCTTC
size: many; D: TRBD1; V: TRBV12-3/TRBV12-4; J: TRBJ2-7; CDR3: CASSLRDSSYEQYF; DNA: TGTGCCAGCAGTTTAAGGGACAGCTCCTACGAGCAGTACTTC
size: NA; D: TRBD1; V: TRBV12-3/TRBV12-4; J: TRBJ2-3; CDR3: CASMDVGTGDSDTQYF; DNA: TGTGCCAGCATGGACGTCGGGACAGGGGATTCAGATACGCAGTATTTT
size: few; D: NA; V: TRBV10-3; J: TRBJ2-3; CDR3: CAISEAGTTSTDTQYF; DNA: TGTGCCATCAGTGAGGCAGGAACTACTAGCACAGATACGCAGTATTTT
size: once; D: NA; V: TRBV6-2/TRBV6-3; J: TRBJ2-3; CDR3: CASSYRTLAGDTQYF; DNA: TGTGCCAGCAGTTACCGTACGCTAGCTGGAGATACGCAGTATTTT
size: NA; D: TRBD2; V: TRBV5-1; J: TRBJ2-2; CDR3: CASSQGLAGLELFF; DNA: TGCGCCAGCAGCCAGGGACTAGCGGGGTTGGAGCTGTTTTTT
size: many; D: NA; V: TRBV29-1; J: TRBJ2-1; CDR3: CSVEGSLRGEQFF; DNA: TGCAGCGTTGAGGGCTCCTTGCGGGGTGAGCAGTTCTTC
size: few; D: NA; V: TRBV27; J: TRBJ2-1; CDR3: CASSSTSRGLTYNEQFF; DNA: TGTGCCAGCAGTTCCACTTCTAGAGGTCTCACCTACAATGAGCAGTTCTTC
size: few; D: NA; V: TRBV7-9; J: TRBJ1-3; CDR3: CASSLMRAGNTIYF; DNA: TGTGCCAGCAGCTTAATGAGGGCTGGAAACACCATATATTTT
size: few; D: NA; V: TRBV20-1; J: TRBJ1-5; CDR3: CSGAEGGNQPQHF; DNA: TGCAGTGGGGCAGAAGGTGGCAATCAGCCCCAGCATTTT
size: NA; D: NA; V: TRBV29-1; J: TRBJ1-1; CDR3: CSVAGGTNTEAFF; DNA: TGCAGCGTTGCGGGGGGGACGAACACTGAAGCTTTCTTT
size: NA; D: NA; V: TRBV7-8; J: TRBJ2-7; CDR3: CASSLAEVYEQYF; DNA: TGTGCCAGCAGCCTGGCGGAAGTCTACGAGCAGTACTTC
size: few; D: NA; V: TRBV7-2; J: TRBJ1-5; CDR3: CASKEGISNQPQHF; DNA: TGTGCCAGCAAGGAGGGTATCAGCAATCAGCCCCAGCATTTT
size: few; D: TRBD1; V: TRBV30; J: TRBJ2-5; CDR3: CAWSLTGVETQYF; DNA: TGTGCCTGGAGTCTCACAGGGGTTGAGACCCAGTACTTC
size: NA; D: NA; V: TRBV5-6; J: TRBJ2-6; CDR3: CASSTLDVSGANVLTF; DNA: TGTGCCAGCAGCACCCTAGACGTCTCTGGGGCCAACGTCCTGACTTTC
size: few; D: TRBD2; V: TRBV14; J: TRBJ2-5; CDR3: CASSQGGGPWETQYF; DNA: TGTGCCAGCAGCCAGGGCGGGGGGCCCTGGGAGACCCAGTACTTC
size: few; D: NA; V: TRBV12-3/TRBV12-4; J: TRBJ2-2; CDR3: CASSLASTGFPFF; DNA: TGTGCCAGCAGTTTAGCGTCAACTGGTTTCCCGTTTTTT
size: NA; D: NA; V: TRBV18; J: TRBJ2-6; CDR3: CASSPPGTRANVLTF; DNA: TGTGCCAGCTCACCACCGGGCACCAGGGCCAACGTCCTGACTTTC
size: few; D: NA; V: TRBV7-2; J: TRBJ1-1; CDR3: CASSLGTNTEAFF; DNA: TGTGCCAGCAGCTTAGGCACGAACACTGAAGCTTTCTTT
size: few; D: NA; V: TRBV7-2; J: TRBJ2-2; CDR3: CASSLASPTNTGELFF; DNA: TGTGCCAGCAGCTTAGCCTCCCCTACGAACACCGGGGAGCTGTTTTTT
size: NA; D: NA; V: TRBV27; J: TRBJ2-7; CDR3: CASSSGIWRTNYEQYF; DNA: TGTGCCAGCAGTTCCGGTATTTGGAGAACAAACTACGAGCAGTACTTC
size: few; D: NA; V: TRBV2; J: TRBJ1-6; CDR3: CASSEDGLYNSPLHF; DNA: TGTGCCAGCAGTGAAGACGGACTCTATAATTCACCCCTCCACTTT
size: NA; D: TRBD1; V: TRBV28; J: TRBJ2-1; CDR3: CASSTTGWGHEQFF; DNA: TGTGCCAGCTCAACGACAGGGTGGGGCCATGAGCAGTTCTTC
size: NA; D: NA; V: TRBV5-5; J: TRBJ1-4; CDR3: CASSLTTNEKLFF; DNA: TGTGCCAGCAGCTTGACAACTAATGAAAAACTGTTTTTT
size: NA; D: NA; V: TRBV12-3/TRBV12-4; J: TRBJ2-1; CDR3: CASSLRPRGLTVNEQFF; DNA: TGTGCCAGCAGTCTAAGGCCCCGGGGACTCACGGTAAATGAGCAGTTCTTC
size: NA; D: NA; V: TRBV10-3; J: TRBJ2-3; CDR3: CAISEPRPPASTDTQYF; DNA: TGTGCCATCAGTGAGCCTCGCCCGCCTGCTAGCACAGATACGCAGTATTTT
size: NA; D: NA; V: TRBV10-3; J: TRBJ1-1; CDR3: CAIKQGRTEAFF; DNA: TGTGCCATCAAACAGGGACGCACTGAAGCTTTCTTT
size: NA; D: TRBD1; V: TRBV29-1; J: TRBJ2-1; CDR3: CSVEGAGQGINEQFF; DNA: TGCAGCGTTGAAGGAGCGGGACAGGGGATCAATGAGCAGTTCTTC
size: few; D: TRBD1; V: TRBV3-1; J: TRBJ1-2; CDR3: CASSHGTGSGYTF; DNA: TGTGCCAGCAGCCACGGGACAGGGAGCGGCTACACCTTC
size: few; D: TRBD1; V: TRBV5-1; J: TRBJ2-3; CDR3: CASSHTGGASTDTQYF; DNA: TGCGCCAGCAGCCATACAGGGGGCGCATCAACAGATACGCAGTATTTT